Listed below are T cell receptor beta chains from one sample, sequenced in a study of PD-1 blockade in mismatch repair-deficient tumors. Produced via immunoSEQ multiplex PCR; TCRdb's table is partial and in-frame only. The sample has over 20,000 clones, around 80% seen once; the top ten hold 20% to 25%. The source was peripheral blood, collected 12 weeks after starting pembrolizumab. The receptor source for this set is an adult with mismatch repair-deficient cancer. Both conserved end residues are part of each CDR3. D genes are given only for firm matches. Expanded clones get a size class; other rows say once, few or many, or leave the size out.

TRBV2	TRBD1	-	15	TRBJ1-2	TGTGCCAGCAGTGAACTGACAGGGAAAAGCACTGGCTACACCTTC	CASSELTGKSTGYTF
TRBV10-2	TRBD2	-	15	TRBJ2-1	TGCGCCAGCAGTGCTCCGGGACTAGCGTCGAATGAGCAGTTCTTC	CASSAPGLASNEQFF
TRBV11-2	-	-	14	TRBJ2-7	TGTGCCAGCAGCCGCGAGATTGACTCCTACGAGCAGTACTTC	CASSREIDSYEQYF
TRBV11-2	-	-	14	TRBJ2-7	TGTGCCAGCAGCTTTTTAGACAGCTCCTACGAGCAGTACTTC	CASSFLDSSYEQYF
TRBV6-5	-	-	13	TRBJ2-5	TGTGCCAGCAAAAGGCGGGATCGGGAGACCCAGTACTTC	CASKRRDRETQYF
TRBV6-6	-	-	9	TRBJ2-7	TGTGCCTGGGTCGACGAGCAGTACTTC	CAWVDEQYF
TRBV2	-	-	14	TRBJ2-7	TGTGCCAGCAGGACTGACAGGCGAACCTACGAGCAGTACTTC	CASRTDRRTYEQYF
TRBV27	TRBD1	-	21	TRBJ1-4	TGTGCCAGCAGTTCCTCTCGGGACAGGACACCCTCAAGGTGGACTAATGAAAAACTGTTTTTT	CASSSSRDRTPSRWTNEKLFF
TRBV5-6	-	-	16	TRBJ2-3	TGTGCCAGCAGCTTGGAAGGGGGACGGGACACAGATACGCAGTATTTT	CASSLEGGRDTDTQYF
TRBV11-1	-	-	15	TRBJ2-7	TGTGCCAGCAGCTTCGCCAGGGGGGCCCTCTACGAGCAGTACTTC	CASSFARGALYEQYF
TRBV5-4	TRBD2	-	15	TRBJ2-3	TGTGCCAGCAGCATTGAACGGGAGGGCCCGGATACGCAGTATTTT	CASSIEREGPDTQYF
TRBV9	TRBD2	once	16	TRBJ2-3	TGTGCCAGCAGCCCCCCAGCGGGACGAAGCACAGATACGCAGTATTTT	CASSPPAGRSTDTQYF
TRBV6-5	-	-	14	TRBJ1-1	TGTGCCAGCAGTTACCATACAGTGAACACTGAAGCTTTCTTT	CASSYHTVNTEAFF
TRBV4-3	-	-	16	TRBJ2-2	TGCGCCAGCAGCCAAGATATGGGGGCGAACACCGGGGAGCTGTTTTTT	CASSQDMGANTGELFF
TRBV29-1	TRBD2	-	15	TRBJ2-3	TGCAGCGTTGAGAAGGGACTATCCTTACTTGATACGCAGTATTTT	CSVEKGLSLLDTQYF
TRBV9	TRBD2	-	14	TRBJ2-7	TGTGCCAGCAGCGTAGCGGGAGGGGACTACGAGCAGTACTTC	CASSVAGGDYEQYF
TRBV5-1	-	-	15	TRBJ2-1	TGCGCCAGCAGCTCGACCCGCCTAGCGCGCAATGAGCAGTTCTTC	CASSSTRLARNEQFF
TRBV6-1	TRBD1	-	15	TRBJ2-5	TGTGCCAGCAGTGTAGGGACAGGGATACAAGAGACCCAGTACTTC	CASSVGTGIQETQYF
TRBV25-1	-	-	13	TRBJ2-3	TGTGCCAGCTCGGGAACTGCCACAGATACGCAGTATTTT	CASSGTATDTQYF
TRBV28	TRBD1	-	20	TRBJ1-6	TGTGCCAGCAGTCACCCTTCGGACAGGGGGCTGAGCTCCTATAATTCACCCCTCCACTTT	CASSHPSDRGLSSYNSPLHF
TRBV5-8	-	few	13	TRBJ2-3	TGTGCCAGCAGCTTGGAGGGGGGGCATACGCAGTATTTT	CASSLEGGHTQYF
TRBV4-2	TRBD2	-	14	TRBJ2-2	TGTGCCAGCAGCTTTGGCGGGGGCACCGGGGAGCTGTTTTTT	CASSFGGGTGELFF
TRBV25-1	TRBD2	few	14	TRBJ2-5	TGTGCCAGCAGTGCCACTAGCGACCAAGAGACCCAGTACTTC	CASSATSDQETQYF
TRBV15	-	-	17	TRBJ1-1	TGTGCCACCAGCAGAGGGGAACAGGTGGCCCCGGCCACTGAAGCTTTCTTT	CATSRGEQVAPATEAFF
TRBV18	-	-	13	TRBJ2-7	TGTGCCAGCTCACCACCAGGTAACTACGAGCAGTACTTC	CASSPPGNYEQYF
TRBV10-2	TRBD2	-	17	TRBJ2-1	TGCGCCAGCGGGGGGGGTACACTAGCGGGAGCCTACAATGAGCAGTTCTTC	CASGGGTLAGAYNEQFF
TRBV5-1	TRBD2	once	16	TRBJ2-7	TGCGCCAGCAGCTGGGGTCCGGGACTAGCCTCCTACGAGCAGTACTTC	CASSWGPGLASYEQYF
TRBV6-1	-	few	13	TRBJ1-4	TGTGCCAGCACCGGGACGGAAAATGAAAAACTGTTTTTT	CASTGTENEKLFF